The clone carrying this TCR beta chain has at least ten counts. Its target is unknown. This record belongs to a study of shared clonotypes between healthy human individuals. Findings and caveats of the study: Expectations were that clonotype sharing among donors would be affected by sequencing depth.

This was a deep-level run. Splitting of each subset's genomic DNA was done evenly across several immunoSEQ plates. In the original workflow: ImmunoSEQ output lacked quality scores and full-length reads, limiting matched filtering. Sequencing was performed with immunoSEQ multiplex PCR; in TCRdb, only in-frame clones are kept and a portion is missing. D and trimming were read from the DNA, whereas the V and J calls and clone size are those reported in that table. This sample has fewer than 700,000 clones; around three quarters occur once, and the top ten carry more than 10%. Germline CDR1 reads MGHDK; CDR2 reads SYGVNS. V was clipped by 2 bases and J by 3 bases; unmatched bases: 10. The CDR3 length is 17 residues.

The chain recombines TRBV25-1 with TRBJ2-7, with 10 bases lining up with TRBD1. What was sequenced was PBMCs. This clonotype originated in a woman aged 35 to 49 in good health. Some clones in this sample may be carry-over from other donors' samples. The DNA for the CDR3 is TGTGCCAGCAGTGAAATGGGGACAGGGGAAATAAGCTACGAGCAGTACTTC. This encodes CASSEMGTGEISYEQYF.